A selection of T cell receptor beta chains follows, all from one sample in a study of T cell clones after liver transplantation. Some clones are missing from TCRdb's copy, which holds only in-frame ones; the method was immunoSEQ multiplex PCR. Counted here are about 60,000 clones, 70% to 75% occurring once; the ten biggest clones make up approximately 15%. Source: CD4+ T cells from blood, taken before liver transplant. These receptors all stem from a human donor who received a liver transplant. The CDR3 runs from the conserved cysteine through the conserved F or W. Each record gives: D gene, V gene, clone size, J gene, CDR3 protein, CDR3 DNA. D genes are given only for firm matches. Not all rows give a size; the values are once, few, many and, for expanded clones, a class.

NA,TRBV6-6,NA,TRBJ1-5,CASTLGGGNQPQHF,TGTGCCAGCACCTTGGGGGGAGGCAATCAGCCCCAGCATTTT
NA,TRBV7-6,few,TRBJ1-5,CVRVRSVSNQPQHF,TGTGTCCGGGTTCGCAGTGTCAGCAATCAGCCCCAGCATTTT
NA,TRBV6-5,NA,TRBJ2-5,CASSYKGETQYF,TGTGCCAGCAGTTATAAGGGGGAGACCCAGTACTTC
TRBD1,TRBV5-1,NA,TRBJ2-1,CASTLGQGANNEQFF,TGCGCCAGCACCTTAGGACAGGGGGCAAACAATGAGCAGTTCTTC
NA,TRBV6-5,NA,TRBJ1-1,CATQTTTTEAFF,TGTGCCACCCAGACTACGACCACTGAAGCTTTCTTT
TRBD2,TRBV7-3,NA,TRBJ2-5,CASSPGLAPKQETQYF,TGTGCCAGCAGCCCTGGACTAGCCCCAAAGCAAGAGACCCAGTACTTC
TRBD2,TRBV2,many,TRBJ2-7,CATRTSGVYEQYF,TGTGCCACTAGGACTAGCGGGGTGTACGAGCAGTACTTC
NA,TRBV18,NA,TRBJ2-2,CASSPLLTGELFF,TGTGCCAGCTCACCTCTACTCACCGGGGAGCTGTTTTTT
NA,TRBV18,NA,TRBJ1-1,CASSRSKNTEAFF,TGTGCCAGCTCAAGGAGTAAGAACACTGAAGCTTTCTTT
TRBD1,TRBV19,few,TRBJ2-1,CASSTPPDRGLTGAYNEQFF,TGTGCCAGTAGTACCCCCCCGGACAGGGGATTGACAGGGGCCTACAATGAGCAGTTCTTC
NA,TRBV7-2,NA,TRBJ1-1,CASSRQLGTEAFF,TGTGCCAGCAGCCGACAGTTGGGCACTGAAGCTTTCTTT
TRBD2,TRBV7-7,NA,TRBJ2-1,CASGTGTSLYNEQFF,TGTGCCAGCGGCACCGGGACTAGCCTCTACAATGAGCAGTTCTTC
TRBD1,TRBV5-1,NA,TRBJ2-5,CASSTGTGISLAQETQYF,TGCGCCAGCAGCACCGGGACAGGGATTTCGCTCGCCCAAGAGACCCAGTACTTC
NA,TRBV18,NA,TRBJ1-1,CASSPQGANTEAFF,TGTGCCAGCTCCCCCCAAGGGGCGAACACTGAAGCTTTCTTT
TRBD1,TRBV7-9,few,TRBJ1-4,CASSFGQGNEKLFF,TGTGCCAGCAGCTTTGGACAGGGGAATGAAAAACTGTTTTTT
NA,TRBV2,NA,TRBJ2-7,CATIQNRGGYEQYF,TGTGCCACCATCCAGAACAGGGGGGGCTACGAGCAGTACTTC
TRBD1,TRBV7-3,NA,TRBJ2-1,CASSSDRGDYNEQFF,TGTGCCAGCAGCTCTGACAGGGGGGACTACAATGAGCAGTTCTTC
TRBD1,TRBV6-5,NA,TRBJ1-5,CASSSGQGASGQPQHF,TGTGCCAGCAGTTCCGGACAGGGGGCGAGTGGGCAGCCCCAGCATTTT
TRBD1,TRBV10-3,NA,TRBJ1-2,CAISPVGQGANYGYTF,TGTGCCATCAGCCCAGTCGGACAGGGAGCTAACTATGGCTACACCTTC
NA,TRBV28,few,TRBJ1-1,CASSLSFTEAFF,TGTGCCAGCAGTTTATCTTTCACTGAAGCTTTCTTT
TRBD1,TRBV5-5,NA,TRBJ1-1,CASSLVDRQEAFF,TGTGCCAGCAGCTTGGTGGACAGGCAGGAAGCTTTCTTT
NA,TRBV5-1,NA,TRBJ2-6,CASSLGGAGANVLTF,TGCGCCAGCAGCTTGGGGGGGGCTGGGGCCAACGTCCTGACTTTC
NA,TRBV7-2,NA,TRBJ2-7,CASSLDSAEQYF,TGTGCCAGCAGCTTGGATAGCGCCGAGCAGTACTTC
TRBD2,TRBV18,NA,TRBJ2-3,CASSPRTGGQDTQYF,TGTGCCAGCTCACCTAGGACGGGGGGGCAAGATACGCAGTATTTT
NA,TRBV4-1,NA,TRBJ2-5,CASSQAPGKETQYF,TGCGCCAGCAGCCAAGCTCCCGGTAAAGAGACCCAGTACTTC
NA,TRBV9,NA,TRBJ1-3,CASSVVPTTGNTIYF,TGTGCCAGCAGCGTGGTCCCTACGACTGGAAACACCATATATTTT
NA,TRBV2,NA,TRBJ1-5,CASSVGTQRNQPQHF,TGTGCCAGCAGTGTAGGGACTCAAAGGAATCAGCCCCAGCATTTT
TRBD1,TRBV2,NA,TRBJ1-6,CASGKTGEDSPLHF,TGTGCCAGCGGTAAGACAGGGGAAGATTCACCCCTCCACTTT
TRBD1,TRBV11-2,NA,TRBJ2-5,CASSMTGGEKTQYF,TGTGCCAGCAGCATGACAGGGGGCGAAAAGACCCAGTACTTC
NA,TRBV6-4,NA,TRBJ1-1,CASSDSGGDTEAFF,TGTGCCAGCAGTGATTCTGGAGGCGACACTGAAGCTTTCTTT
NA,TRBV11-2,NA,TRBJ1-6,CASSLNSPSPLHF,TGTGCCAGCAGCTTAAACAGTCCTTCACCCCTCCACTTT
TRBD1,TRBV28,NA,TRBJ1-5,CASSFPGQGSNQPQHF,TGTGCCAGCAGTTTTCCCGGACAGGGGAGCAATCAGCCCCAGCATTTT
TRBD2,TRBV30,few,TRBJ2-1,CAWRGGSAYNEQFF,TGTGCCTGGAGGGGAGGGAGCGCCTACAATGAGCAGTTCTTC